The next 26 T cell receptor beta chains were all read from a single sample in a study of cytomegalovirus exposure and HLA in healthy donors. The primer mix had 60 Vbeta and 13 Jbeta primers. The method was immunoSEQ multiplex PCR; TCRdb's version includes in-frame clones alone and lacks a portion of them. The sample holds 200,000 to 250,000 clones, about 75% seen once. The sample comprised PBMCs. These receptor sequences come from a woman in her twenties or thirties in good health and CMV-seronegative.

The CDR3 loop is CASSIAGGNTQYF. The CDR3 DNA sequence: TGTGCCAGCAGCATAGCGGGGGGAAATACGCAGTATTTT. V is TRBV7-3 and J is TRBJ2-3; 10 bases line up with TRBD2. The CDR3 is 13 amino acids. Germline V gene data show CDR1 as SGHTA and CDR2 as FQGTGA. Trimming cost V 5 bases and J 7 bases; bases outside gene matches: 3. The whole variable domain, remainder taken from reference TRBV7-3 and TRBJ2-3, is GAGVSQTPSNKVTEKGKYVELRCDPISGHTALYWYRQSLGQGPEFLIYFQGTGAADDSGLPNDRFFAVRPEGSVSTLKIQRTERGDSAVYLCASSIAGGNTQYFGPGTRLTVL.

V gene TRBV30 combines with J gene TRBJ1-1, with a tentative D call TRBD1 (5 bases). CDR1 and CDR2 (germline): GTSNPN, SVGIG (reference sequence). Trimming took 6 bases from V and 3 from J, leaving 14 bases between them. The CDR3 runs to 13 residues. CDR3 sequence reads: CACILRGDTEAFF. Written as DNA, the CDR3 is TGTGCCTGCATATTGCGGGGGGACACTGAAGCTTTCTTT.

The V call is TRBV4-1, the J call TRBJ2-3; D is uncertain. With 1 base removed from V and 2 bases from J, the gap between germline ends came to 13 bases. The CDR3 length is 16 residues. CDR1 is MGHRA and CDR2 is YSYEKL in the germline V gene. The CDR3 sequence: CASSQGSGTYTDTQYF. Here the CDR3 DNA reads TGCGCCAGCAGCCAAGGGTCAGGTACCTACACAGATACGCAGTATTTT.

This clone came up once. As DNA, the CDR3 is TGTGCCAGCAGCTCCCCCCGCGGGACGCAGTATTTT. It translates to CASSSPRGTQYF. The chain links TRBV7-3 to TRBJ2-3, with a possible D match to TRBD2 (5 bases). The CDR3 has 12 residues. Trimming stripped 4 bases from V and 9 bases from J, with 11 bases between. The germline CDR1 and CDR2 sequences are SGHTA and FQGTGA.

The chain is built from TRBV4-2 and TRBJ1-5; 10 nucleotides line up with TRBD1. Per the germline V gene, CDR1 is LGHNA and CDR2 is YNFKEQ. CDR3 size: 17 residues. The trim removed 1 base at V and 4 bases at J, leaving 7 bases unmatched. CDR3 nucleotide sequence: TGTGCCAGCAGCCAAGGCCCCGGGACAGGGGAAAATCAGCCCCAGCATTTT. This codes for CASSQGPGTGENQPQHF.

The rearrangement links TRBV9 to TRBJ2-1, with 7 bases fitting TRBD2. CDR1 and CDR2 (germline): SGDLS, YYNGEE. Trimming at V came to 2 bases and at J to 5 bases, leaving 10 bases not matched to a gene. This CDR3 spans 16 amino acids. The CDR3 coding sequence is TGTGCCAGCAGCGTGGGTGGCGGGGGATCCCACAATGAGCAGTTCTTC. This translates into CASSVGGGGSHNEQFF.

The V and J genes are TRBV4-1 and TRBJ1-2; D gene unclear. Germline V lookup: CDR1 MGHRA, CDR2 YSYEKL. The CDR3 runs 15 residues. Trimming removed 0 bases at V and 4 bases at J, with 12 bases between. CDR3 region: CASSQEVVEPYGYTF. The CDR3 coding sequence is TGCGCCAGCAGCCAAGAAGTTGTAGAGCCCTATGGCTACACCTTC.

The chain is built from TRBV9 and TRBJ2-3; maybe TRBD2 (5 bases). The V end was cut by 3 bases, the J end by 2 bases, with 16 bases between. Germline CDR1 reads SGDLS; CDR2 reads YYNGEE. This CDR3 has 16 residues. CDR3 amino acids: CASSAPREPSTDTQYF. The CDR3 nucleotides read TGTGCCAGCAGCGCCCCGAGGGAACCCTCCACAGATACGCAGTATTTT.

The gene calls are TRBV7-8 and TRBJ1-2; weak D call: TRBD1 (6 bases). CDR1 and CDR2 from the germline V gene are SGHVS and FQNEAQ. The CDR3 consists of 15 residues. V dropped 6 bases and J dropped 7 bases, with 21 bases sitting between them. For the CDR3, the DNA is TGTGCCAGCAGACAAGGGGCTTCCAGGGGCACTGGCTACACCTTC. Its protein is CASRQGASRGTGYTF.

This clone came up a few times. This sequence joins TRBV19 and TRBJ1-4; no clear D gene. Trimming pared 5 bases from V and 4 bases from J, leaving 8 bases between. This CDR3 spans 13 amino acids. The germline gives CDR1 LNHDA, CDR2 SQIVND (reference sequence). As DNA, the CDR3 is TGTGCCAGTAGTGTAGGACTTAATGAAAAACTGTTTTTT. Amino acid sequence: CASSVGLNEKLFF. Variable domain in full (rest from reference TRBV19 and TRBJ1-4): DGGITQSPKYLFRKEGQNVTLSCEQNLNHDAMYWYRQDPGQGLRLIYYSQIVNDFQKGDIAEGYSVSREKKESFPLTVTSAQKNPTAFYLCASSVGLNEKLFFGSGTQLSVL.

This clone appeared a few times. The rearrangement links TRBV6-4 to TRBJ2-1; 7 nucleotides match TRBD2. Germline values: CDR1 MRHNA, CDR2 SNTAGT. The CDR3 is 17 residues long. The J segment lost 2 bases and the V segment lost 2 bases, leaving 9 bases of the junction unmatched. The CDR3 DNA reads as TGTGCCAGCAGTGACACTCTAGCGGTCAAAACCTACAATGAGCAGTTCTTC. Translated, it gives CASSDTLAVKTYNEQFF.

This chain uses TRBV6-1 with TRBJ1-1; weak D call: TRBD1 (5 bases). V lost 7 bases and J 5 bases, leaving 14 bases between the germline ends. The CDR3 is 13 residues long. Germline V gene lookup returns CDR1 MNHNS and CDR2 SASEGT. In DNA form, the CDR3 reads TGTGCCAGCACCCTGTCGGGGGATACTGAAGCTTTCTTT. Its protein product is CASTLSGDTEAFF.

The J gene is TRBJ1-1, the V gene TRBV19, with 8 bases that match TRBD1. Trimming took 2 bases from V and 1 from J; bases not matched to a gene: 9. The CDR3 runs 17 residues. Germline assignment: CDR1 LNHDA and CDR2 SQIVND (reference sequence). DNA for the CDR3: TGTGCCAGTAGTATACATCCCCCCCAGGGGGCGAACACTGAAGCTTTCTTT. Protein: CASSIHPPQGANTEAFF.

In its sample, this clone was seen once. This chain joins TRBV4-2 and TRBJ2-5; 12 nucleotides agree with TRBD2. Germline V CDR1 and CDR2: LGHNA, YNFKEQ. Unmatched junction bases numbered 5, after V lost 3 bases and J lost 0 bases. The CDR3 extends over 17 amino acids. Written as DNA, the CDR3 is TGTGCCAGCAGCCACGCTCTAGCGGGGGGGAACCAAGAGACCCAGTACTTC. Amino acids: CASSHALAGGNQETQYF.

The J gene is TRBJ2-2, the V gene TRBV6-1, with 10 bases that match TRBD2. This CDR3 region has 15 residues. V lost 6 bases to trimming and J lost 7 bases; unmatched junction nucleotides: 8. Germline lookup yields CDR1 MNHNS and CDR2 SASEGT. The CDR3 coding sequence is TGTGCCAGCAGCACTAGCGGGATCATTCGCGGGGAGCTGTTTTTT. This codes for CASSTSGIIRGELFF.

The gene calls are TRBV5-1 and TRBJ1-2, with D possibly matching TRBD1 (6 bases). CDR1 SGHRS and CDR2 YFSETQ come from the germline V gene. Between the trimmed V and J ends, which lost 2 bases and 8 bases, there was a span of 13 bases. The CDR3 extends over 13 amino acids. This CDR3 is CASSFEQGVGYTF. The CDR3 bases are TGCGCCAGCAGCTTCGAACAGGGAGTCGGCTACACCTTC.

The J gene is TRBJ2-3, the V gene TRBV5-1, with a possible D match to TRBD2 (6 bases). Germline CDR1 is SGHRS and CDR2 is YFSETQ. V gave up 7 bases and J gave up 2 bases, with 17 bases separating them. The CDR3 covers 15 residues. The DNA for the CDR3 is TGCGCCAGCTCCACCGGGACTTCAAACACAGATACGCAGTATTTT. Encoded protein: CASSTGTSNTDTQYF.

The chain carries TRBV9 and TRBJ1-3; D gene ambiguous. CDR3 length: 17 amino acids. Germline values: CDR1 SGDLS, CDR2 YYNGEE. Trimming pared 0 bases from V and 0 bases from J, leaving 13 bases between. The CDR3 spells CASSVARGRDSGNTIYF. Written as DNA, the CDR3 is TGTGCCAGCAGCGTAGCTCGAGGGCGCGACTCTGGAAACACCATATATTTT.

Concerning this clone: One end of the junction varies from germline; a read error may be responsible. The CDR3 reads CVSSPALSGTSTDTQYF. In DNA form, the CDR3 reads TGTGTCAGCTCACCTGCCCTTAGCGGGACGAGCACAGATACGCAGTATTTT. This chain connects TRBV18 to TRBJ2-3, with 8 bases fitting TRBD2. CDR1 KGHSH and CDR2 LQKENI come from the germline V gene. This CDR3 comprises 17 residues.

This chain joins TRBV29-1 and TRBJ2-2; the D is unclear. With 6 bases removed from V and 0 bases from J, the gap between germline ends came to 11 bases. Germline values: CDR1 SQVTM, CDR2 ANQGSEA. The CDR3 is made up of 14 amino acids. CDR3 sequence (DNA): TGCAGCGTCCGTGACACTTCGAACACCGGGGAGCTGTTTTTT. Protein sequence: CSVRDTSNTGELFF.

The chain joins TRBV11-2 to TRBJ1-5, with D perhaps matching TRBD1 (5 bases). Trimming shortened V by 5 bases and J by 4 bases, and 18 bases separated the two germline ends. The CDR3 runs to 16 residues. CDR1 and CDR2 (germline): SGHAT, FQNNGV. The CDR3 coding sequence is TGTGCCAGCAGCCCCCGCCCCGGGGGGACGAATCAGCCCCAGCATTTT. The encoded protein is CASSPRPGGTNQPQHF.

V and J are TRBV9 and TRBJ2-7, with a possible D match to TRBD1 (5 bases). CDR1 and CDR2 from the germline V gene are SGDLS and YYNGEE. This CDR3 is built from 14 residues. Trimming took 4 bases from V and 1 from J, leaving 12 bases between them. CDR3 coding DNA: TGTGCCAGCAGCCAGGGTGGCGGATCCTACGAGCAGTACTTC. Amino acid sequence: CASSQGGGSYEQYF.

The chain recombines TRBV5-8 with TRBJ2-1, with TRBD1 matching over 9 bases. The CDR3 is 19 amino acids. The germline V gene encodes CDR1 SGHTS and CDR2 YDEGEE. V trimming: 4 bases; J trimming: 5 bases; junction bases outside the gene matches: 19. This chain's CDR3 is CASSEYGDRVLGPNNEQFF. CDR3 nucleotides: TGTGCCAGCAGCGAGTACGGGGACAGGGTACTGGGACCCAACAATGAGCAGTTCTTC.

On this clone: The junction departs from the called germline gene at one end, perhaps through a read error. V gene TRBV7-9 combines with J gene TRBJ1-1; D unresolved. The CDR3 totals 12 residues. Germline values: CDR1 SEHNR, CDR2 FQNEAQ (reference sequence). CDR3 DNA sequence: TGTTCCAGCAGCCGTGGACTCACTGAAGCTTTCTTT. Protein sequence: CSSSRGLTEAFF.

This rearrangement joins TRBV9 to TRBJ2-5, with 7 bases identical to TRBD2. CDR3 length equals 14 residues. Germline loops: CDR1 SGDLS, CDR2 YYNGEE. With V trimmed by 4 bases and J by 4 bases, 7 bases remained unmatched. The DNA of the CDR3 is TGTGCCAGCAGCCCCGCGGGGGTGGGAGAGACCCAGTACTTC. It codes for CASSPAGVGETQYF.

This clone was recorded a few times. The rearrangement links TRBV7-9 to TRBJ2-6; tentative D call: TRBD2 (6 bases). This CDR3 spans 14 amino acids. The germline CDR1 and CDR2 sequences are SEHNR and FQNEAQ (reference sequence). V shed 11 bases and J shed 4 bases, with 15 bases lying between them. CDR3 amino acids: CAGASGDGANVLTF. CDR3 bases: TGTGCCGGCGCCTCGGGAGACGGGGCCAACGTCCTGACTTTC.